The 32 T cell receptor beta chains reported below all come from one sample, sequenced in a study of cytomegalovirus exposure and HLA in healthy donors. PCR involved 60 Vbeta and 13 Jbeta primers. Libraries were prepared by immunoSEQ multiplex PCR; TCRdb keeps only in-frame clonotypes and omits some of them. The table lists 150,000 to 200,000 clones, approximately 72% of them singletons. Sequenced material: PBMCs. The receptors were sampled from a human donor in good health.

J is TRBJ1-4 and V is TRBV19, with TRBD1 matching over 10 bases. The CDR3 spans 10 residues. Germline V gene data show CDR1 as LNHDA and CDR2 as SQIVND (reference sequence). V shed 9 bases and J 14 bases; nucleotides not matched to a gene: 3. The CDR3 DNA is TGTGCCAGCGCGGGACAGGGGCTGTTTTTT. This translates into CASAGQGLFF.

V gene TRBV19 combines with J gene TRBJ2-3, with D possibly matching TRBD1 (5 bases). V shed 3 bases and J shed 5 bases, with 9 bases lying between them. CDR1 is LNHDA and CDR2 is SQIVND in the germline V gene (reference sequence). This CDR3 region has 13 residues. The CDR3: CASSIRTKDTQYF. In nucleotides, the CDR3 is TGTGCCAGTAGTATCCGGACAAAAGATACGCAGTATTTT. The full variable domain, its missing parts supplied by reference TRBV19 and TRBJ2-3, is DGGITQSPKYLFRKEGQNVTLSCEQNLNHDAMYWYRQDPGQGLRLIYYSQIVNDFQKGDIAEGYSVSREKKESFPLTVTSAQKNPTAFYLCASSIRTKDTQYFGPGTRLTVL.

V gene TRBV7-8 combines with J gene TRBJ2-2, with a weak D call TRBD2 (8 bases). Germline lookup yields CDR1 SGHVS and CDR2 FQNEAQ. The CDR3 has 18 amino acids. V was trimmed by 4 bases and J by 2 bases, leaving 20 bases between them. The DNA of the CDR3 is TGTGCCAGCAGCTCAGTAGGGGGCCTAGCGGGCAACACCGGGGAGCTGTTTTTT. Translating gives CASSSVGGLAGNTGELFF.

This clone has only a few counts. V gene TRBV5-1 combines with J gene TRBJ1-1, with unresolved D. The germline V and J ends were trimmed by 0 bases and 2 bases, with 5 bases remaining between them. CDR1 and CDR2 (germline): SGHRS, YFSETQ. This CDR3 has 13 residues. DNA of the CDR3: TGCGCCAGCAGCTTGGCCAGAAACACTGAAGCTTTCTTT. It encodes CASSLARNTEAFF.

A few counts support this clone. The chain uses TRBV30 and TRBJ2-5; 8 positions match TRBD1. The tail of the sequence fits TRBJ2-7 better, so the J call may be wrong. This CDR3 is built from 14 residues. Germline CDR1 reads GTSNPN; CDR2 reads SVGIG (reference sequence). The CDR3 DNA is TGTGCCTGGAGTGTCCGGACAGGGTTCTACGAGCAGTACTTC. It specifies CAWSVRTGFYEQYF.

This clone was counted between two and nine times. The chain is built from TRBV19 and TRBJ1-2; a weak D match, TRBD1 (6 bases). This CDR3 region has 14 residues. V lost 4 bases and J 3 bases, leaving 12 bases between the germline ends. Per the germline V gene, CDR1 is LNHDA and CDR2 is SQIVND (reference sequence). Here the CDR3 DNA reads TGTGCCAGTAGTAAACAGGGTATGGACTATGGCTACACCTTC. As protein: CASSKQGMDYGYTF. Supplemented by reference TRBV19 and TRBJ1-2, the full variable domain reads DGGITQSPKYLFRKEGQNVTLSCEQNLNHDAMYWYRQDPGQGLRLIYYSQIVNDFQKGDIAEGYSVSREKKESFPLTVTSAQKNPTAFYLCASSKQGMDYGYTFGSGTRLTVV.

The chain links TRBV6-1 to TRBJ2-5; 8 nucleotides align to TRBD2. The DNA end lines up better with TRBJ2-7; the J call may be wrong. CDR1 and CDR2 from the germline V gene are MNHNS and SASEGT. The CDR3 sequence is 13 residues long. The DNA for the CDR3 is TGTGCCAGCAGTCTATCTAGCGGGTTCGAGCAGTACTTC. Residues: CASSLSSGFEQYF.

V gene TRBV6-5 combines with J gene TRBJ1-2; D gene uncertain. The CDR3 has 14 amino acids. Germline assignment: CDR1 MNHEY and CDR2 SVGAGI. V dropped 5 bases and J dropped 8 bases, with 18 bases sitting between them. CDR3 bases: TGTGCCAGCAGTGGCAAGGGAGCTCCGGGAGGCTACACCTTC. Protein sequence: CASSGKGAPGGYTF.

The rearrangement uses TRBV6-5 and TRBJ2-5; 12 nucleotides match TRBD2. CDR1 and CDR2 from the germline V gene are MNHEY and SVGAGI. Unmatched junction bases numbered 3, after V lost 6 bases and J lost 1 base. The CDR3 covers 15 residues. The CDR3 nucleotides are TGTGCCAGCAGAAGGACTAGCGGGGCCCAAGAGACCCAGTACTTC. It translates to CASRRTSGAQETQYF.

A few counts support this clone. This chain links TRBV30 with TRBJ2-5; D perhaps matches TRBD2 (6 bases). CDR1 is GTSNPN and CDR2 is SVGIG in the germline V gene (reference sequence). The CDR3 contains 13 residues. Trimming removed 2 bases from V and 5 bases from J, with 12 bases in between. The CDR3 here is CAWSRRGAETQYF. CDR3 DNA sequence: TGTGCCTGGAGTAGGAGGGGCGCGGAGACCCAGTACTTC.

Only one count was recorded for this clone. This chain connects TRBV7-9 to TRBJ2-7; 11 nucleotides align to TRBD2. The CDR3 sequence is 15 residues long. Losses at the gene ends were 4 bases for V and 7 bases for J; bases not matched to a gene: 9. Germline loops: CDR1 SEHNR, CDR2 FQNEAQ (reference sequence). The DNA for the CDR3 is TGTGCCAGCAGCTCAACTAGCGGGGGCACCTTTGAGCAGTACTTC. Amino acid sequence: CASSSTSGGTFEQYF.

The chain employs TRBV11-1 and TRBJ1-2; tentatively, D is TRBD1 (6 bases). The CDR3 length is 14 residues. Per the germline V gene, CDR1 is SGHAT and CDR2 is FQDESV (reference sequence). Trimming pared 5 bases from V and 4 bases from J, leaving 14 bases between. CDR3 nucleotide sequence: TGTGCCAGCAGCCCGGGCTCCAGGGGCTATGGCTACACCTTC. Amino acid sequence: CASSPGSRGYGYTF.

In regard to this clone: Mismatch with germline at one junction end may stem from a read error. V gene TRBV2 combines with J gene TRBJ2-7; the match to TRBD2 covers 9 bases. The CDR3 contains 14 residues. Germline loops: CDR1 SNHLY, CDR2 FYNNEI. The CDR3 sequence: CASSETWASGGLNF. In DNA form, the CDR3 reads TGTGCCAGCAGCGAGACCTGGGCCAGCGGGGGGTTGAACTTC.

The chain employs TRBV29-1 and TRBJ2-7; 7 bases fit TRBD1. Per the germline V gene, CDR1 is SQVTM and CDR2 is ANQGSEA. The CDR3 contains 12 residues. V lost 7 bases and J lost 4; bases outside the gene matches: 7. CDR3 protein: CSGRTGRYEQYF. The CDR3 DNA is TGCAGCGGCAGGACAGGAAGGTACGAGCAGTACTTC.

This clone appeared a single time. The V gene is TRBV15, the J gene TRBJ2-7, with 8 bases matching TRBD1. The CDR3 covers 14 residues. Unmatched junction bases numbered 6, after V lost 5 bases and J lost 3 bases. Looked up from germline, CDR1 is LNHNV and CDR2 is YYDKDF (reference sequence). The DNA of the CDR3 is TGTGCCACCAGCGGCCAGGGGGCCGGCTACGAGCAGTACTTC. This encodes CATSGQGAGYEQYF.

V and J are TRBV5-1 and TRBJ1-4; 7 positions agree with TRBD1. The CDR3 is 15 residues long. Germline V gene sequence: CDR1 SGHRS, CDR2 YFSETQ. The V and J ends lost 0 bases and 2 bases, in that order; junction bases with no gene match: 1. The CDR3 DNA is TGCGCCAGCAGCTTGGCAGGGGGTACTAATGAAAAACTGTTTTTT. Translation gives CASSLAGGTNEKLFF.

The CDR3: CASSPTGDGTYEQYF. CDR3 nucleotide sequence: TGTGCCAGCAGCCCTACGGGGGACGGAACCTACGAGCAGTACTTC. The chain employs TRBV6-6 and TRBJ2-7; tentatively, D is TRBD2 (6 bases). Deletions cut 6 bases from V and 2 bases from J, with 17 bases between. CDR3 size: 15 residues. The germline CDR1 and CDR2 sequences are MNHNY and SVGAGI (reference sequence).

This sequence joins TRBV19 and TRBJ1-1; D gene uncertain. Germline V gene sequence: CDR1 LNHDA, CDR2 SQIVND (reference sequence). The CDR3 spans 14 residues. V was clipped by 5 bases and J by 4 bases, with 14 bases between them. In DNA, the CDR3 is TGTGCCAGTAGTCGTACCACAGCCATCACTGAAGCTTTCTTT. This encodes CASSRTTAITEAFF.

There are a few counts of this clone. The V call is TRBV6-1, the J call TRBJ2-5; TRBD2 matches at 12 bases. Per germline, CDR1 MNHNS and CDR2 SASEGT. V shed 6 bases, J shed 4 bases, and the junction held 6 bases outside the gene matches. This CDR3 is built from 15 residues. CDR3 amino acids: CASSLLAGGPETQYF. CDR3 sequence (DNA): TGTGCCAGCAGCCTCCTAGCGGGGGGGCCAGAGACCCAGTACTTC.

The chain has TRBV4-1 and TRBJ2-3; no definite D call. Germline values: CDR1 MGHRA, CDR2 YSYEKL. The CDR3 has 13 amino acids. Trimming removed 5 bases from V and 5 bases from J, with 11 bases in between. CDR3 region: CASSVKRRDTQYF. CDR3 DNA sequence: TGCGCCAGCAGCGTAAAACGGAGAGATACGCAGTATTTT.

The chain is built from TRBV29-1 and TRBJ1-4; tentative D call: TRBD1 (5 bases). V was cut by 7 bases and J by 11 bases, with 26 bases left in between. The CDR3 loop spans 15 amino acids. The germline V gene encodes CDR1 SQVTM and CDR2 ANQGSEA. The CDR3 DNA reads TGCAGCGCCCCCGATCCCGGACAAGGCAGATTGAAACTGTTTTTT. This sequence encodes CSAPDPGQGRLKLFF.

The chain employs TRBV2 and TRBJ2-7, with D perhaps matching TRBD2 (5 bases). There are 14 residues in the CDR3. CDR1 is SNHLY and CDR2 is FYNNEI in the germline V gene. Trimming left V 3 bases short and J 0 bases short, with 9 bases between. CDR3 amino acids: CASSDPGSSYEQYF. For the CDR3, the DNA is TGTGCCAGCAGTGATCCTGGGAGCTCCTACGAGCAGTACTTC. The full variable domain, in which reference TRBV2 and TRBJ2-7 provide the parts outside the CDR3, is EPEVTQTPSHQVTQMGQEVILRCVPISNHLYFYWYRQILGQKVEFLVSFYNNEISEKSEIFDDQFSVERPDGSNFTLKIRSTKLEDSAMYFCASSDPGSSYEQYFGPGTRLTVT.

The chain is built from TRBV10-3 and TRBJ2-5; 12 nucleotides match TRBD2. The trim removed 2 bases at V and 10 bases at J, leaving 2 bases unmatched. This CDR3 has 13 amino acids. Germline-derived CDR1 and CDR2 are ENHRY and SYGVKD. The CDR3 protein is CAISETSGGHQYF. CDR3 in DNA: TGTGCCATCAGTGAGACTAGCGGGGGGCACCAGTACTTC.

This chain uses TRBV5-1 with TRBJ1-4; 8 bases are shared with TRBD1. The germline V gene has CDR1 SGHRS and CDR2 YFSETQ. CDR3 size: 15 residues. With 3 bases clipped from V and 8 bases from J, the junction kept 9 bases outside the gene matches. Here the CDR3 DNA reads TGCGCCAGCAGCTCCCGCCCGGACAGGGTCGAAAAACTGTTTTTT. This translates into CASSSRPDRVEKLFF.

The CDR3 DNA reads TGCGCCAGCAGCCCTAGCGGGACAATGTCCTACAATGAGCAGTTCTTC. This sequence encodes CASSPSGTMSYNEQFF. This chain uses TRBV5-1 with TRBJ2-1, with 9 bases fitting TRBD2. This CDR3 has 16 amino acids. The germline CDR1 and CDR2 sequences are SGHRS and YFSETQ. Trimming at V came to 4 bases and at J to 1 base, leaving 6 bases not matched to a gene.

The CDR3 is CASSQDRQGLDYGYTF. In DNA, the CDR3 is TGTGCCAGCAGCCAAGATCGGCAGGGGCTTGACTATGGCTACACCTTC. The J gene is TRBJ1-2, the V gene TRBV4-2, with D possibly matching TRBD1 (6 bases). Trimming cost V 0 bases and J 3 bases, with 14 bases left between them. The CDR3 is 16 amino acids. From germline, CDR1 is LGHNA and CDR2 YNFKEQ.

The rearrangement links TRBV6-5 to TRBJ2-3; the match to TRBD2 covers 9 bases. The germline V gene has CDR1 MNHEY and CDR2 SVGAGI. The CDR3 spans 15 residues. J lost 4 bases, V lost 2 bases, and 4 bases had no gene match. CDR3: CASSYDAGGPDTQYF. In DNA, the CDR3 is TGTGCCAGCAGTTACGATGCGGGGGGGCCAGATACGCAGTATTTT.

The chain recombines TRBV12-2 with TRBJ1-2. TRBV12-2 counts as a pseudogene. This CDR3 has 17 amino acids. CDR3 sequence reads: CASRSEGSGMRRDGYTF. As DNA, the CDR3 is TGTGCAAGTCGCTCCGAGGGGTCAGGGATGAGGAGGGATGGCTACACCTTC.

The chain couples TRBV27 to TRBJ1-6; TRBD1 might be the D (5 bases). Germline V CDR1 and CDR2: MNHEY, SMNVEV (reference sequence). The CDR3 contains 16 residues. Trimming removed 0 bases from V and 10 bases from J, with 16 bases in between. The CDR3 spells CASSLSSRGVRSPLHF. In nucleotides, the CDR3 is TGTGCCAGCAGTTTATCGAGTCGGGGGGTGAGATCACCCCTCCACTTT.

This clone was detected only a few times. The chain couples TRBV9 to TRBJ2-3, with 9 positions matching TRBD2. CDR3 length: 17 amino acids. V dropped 0 bases and J dropped 1; count of bases not matched to a gene: 6. Germline V gene sequence: CDR1 SGDLS, CDR2 YYNGEE. The CDR3 region is CASSVGSLAGGTDTQYF. The CDR3 DNA sequence: TGTGCCAGCAGCGTAGGGAGTTTAGCGGGGGGCACAGATACGCAGTATTTT.

The CDR3 coding sequence is TGCGCCAGCAGCCATTTCACCGGGACTAGCTTCACCGGGGAGCTGTTTTTT. As protein: CASSHFTGTSFTGELFF. The rearrangement links TRBV4-3 to TRBJ2-2; 9 positions agree with TRBD2. Germline V gene data show CDR1 as LGHNA and CDR2 as YSLEER. V dropped 3 bases and J dropped 4; count of bases not matched to a gene: 9. The CDR3 is 17 residues long.

The V call is TRBV7-3, the J call TRBJ2-1; D possibly corresponds to TRBD1 (5 bases). The CDR3 extends over 13 amino acids. The V end was cut by 2 bases, the J end by 8 bases, with 10 bases between. Germline CDR1 SGHTA, CDR2 FQGTGA. Written as DNA, the CDR3 is TGTGCCAGCAGCTTAGGTCAGGGCCATGAGCAGTTCTTC. It encodes CASSLGQGHEQFF.